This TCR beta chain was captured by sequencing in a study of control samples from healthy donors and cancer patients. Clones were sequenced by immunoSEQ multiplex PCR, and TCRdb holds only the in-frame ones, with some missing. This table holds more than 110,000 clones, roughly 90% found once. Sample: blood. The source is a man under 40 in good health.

CDR3 protein: CASSQGFSIKPQHF. CDR3 DNA sequence: TGTGCCAGCAGCCAAGGGTTCTCAATCAAGCCCCAGCATTTT. The chain couples TRBV7-8 to TRBJ1-5, with D unresolved. The CDR3 extends over 14 amino acids. Trimming stripped 5 bases from V and 8 bases from J, with 16 bases between. The germline CDR1 and CDR2 sequences are SGHVS and FQNEAQ.